This T cell receptor beta chain originates from a study of early T cells in non-severe SARS-CoV-2 infection. Study background: Chains stayed unpaired after sequencing of bulk RNA from unsorted whole blood.

The germline CDR1 and CDR2 sequences are DFQATT and SNEGSKA (reference sequence). The CDR3 loop spans 14 amino acids. The V segment lost 7 bases and the J segment 5 bases; nucleotides outside the gene matches: 12. The protocol attached unique molecular identifiers to individual cDNA molecules. TCRdb re-analysed the 5' RACE reads in MiXCR, keeping a single row per CDR3 protein. The sample records around 33,000 distinct CDR3 sequences, 4.7% being singletons. This clonotype was counted at least ten times. Its antigen is not identified. Study outcomes and limitations: Using VDJdb, the matching emphasized anti-spike CD8 responses while missing private and CD4 specificities.

The V call is TRBV20-1, the J call TRBJ2-5; 8 nucleotides match TRBD2. Source material: whole blood. The sequence came from an adult who was a healthcare worker with PCR-confirmed SARS-CoV-2 infection or an uninfected control (not recorded which). CDR3 sequence (DNA): TGCAGTGGGAAGGGACTAGGTATTTTTGAGACCCAGTACTTC. Its protein is CSGKGLGIFETQYF.